These 7 T cell receptor beta chains share one sample of origin, sequenced in a study of blood T cell repertoires in COVID-19. Only in-frame clones appear in the TCRdb table, and some are missing; sequencing was by immunoSEQ multiplex PCR. The data show roughly 160,000 clones, 75% to 90% seen once. Sequenced material: PBMCs or T cells enriched from blood (not recorded which). These TCRs come from a woman in her fifties or sixties who had recovered from COVID-19.

The rearrangement links TRBV7-2 to TRBJ1-1; the D is unclear. Trimming removed 0 bases at V and 8 bases at J, with 10 bases between. The CDR3 runs to 13 residues. Germline V gene lookup returns CDR1 SGHTA and CDR2 FQGNSA. The CDR3 DNA sequence: TGTGCCAGCAGCTTAGCAAGTTACGGGGAAGCTTTCTTT. This codes for CASSLASYGEAFF.

The gene calls are TRBV7-9 and TRBJ2-1; tentatively, D is TRBD2 (7 bases). V lost 5 bases to trimming and J lost 1 base, with 24 bases between them. Germline CDR1 reads SEHNR; CDR2 reads FQNEAQ (reference sequence). The length of the CDR3 is 19 residues. In DNA, the CDR3 is TGTGCCAGCAGCCCGCGAGTGCGTCTCGCGGGGGCTTCCTACAATGAGCAGTTCTTC. Amino acids: CASSPRVRLAGASYNEQFF.

This sequence joins TRBV6-5 and TRBJ1-6, with D unclear. This CDR3 has 14 residues. Germline V gives CDR1 MNHEY, CDR2 SVGAGI. Trimming shortened V by 6 bases and J by 7 bases, and 13 bases separated the two germline ends. This CDR3 reads CASREGPQNSPLHF. For the CDR3, the DNA is TGTGCCAGCAGGGAGGGCCCTCAGAATTCACCCCTCCACTTT.

The chain joins TRBV30 to TRBJ2-7, with TRBD1 matching over 9 bases. Germline assignment: CDR1 GTSNPN and CDR2 SVGIG (reference sequence). J lost 2 bases, V lost 5 bases, and 10 bases had no gene match. The CDR3 length is 15 residues. DNA for the CDR3: TGTGCCTGGGAATCCGGGACAGGGACACCCTACGAGCAGTACTTC. It yields the protein CAWESGTGTPYEQYF.

The chain combines TRBV28 with TRBJ1-6, with TRBD1 matching over 7 bases. Trimming cost V 1 base and J 0 bases; bases outside gene matches: 6. Germline CDR1 reads MDHEN; CDR2 reads SYDVKM. This CDR3 is 18 amino acids long. CDR3 residues: CASSLLGTASSYNSPLHF. The CDR3 DNA sequence: TGTGCCAGCAGTTTATTAGGGACAGCCAGCTCCTATAATTCACCCCTCCACTTT. The full variable domain, its missing parts supplied by reference TRBV28 and TRBJ1-6, is DVKVTQSSRYLVKRTGEKVFLECVQDMDHENMFWYRQDPGLGLRLIYFSYDVKMKEKGDIPEGYSVSREKKERFSLILESASTNQTSMYLCASSLLGTASSYNSPLHFGNGTRLTVT.

This clone was counted once. The chain couples TRBV6-5 to TRBJ1-5, with a tentative D call TRBD1 (5 bases). The germline V gene has CDR1 MNHEY and CDR2 SVGAGI. There are 13 residues in the CDR3. V shed 7 bases and J shed 1 base, with 8 bases lying between them. The CDR3 protein is CASKEGSNQPQHF. DNA for the CDR3: TGTGCCAGCAAGGAGGGGAGCAATCAGCCCCAGCATTTT.

As to this clone: One end of the junction fails to match germline, which may point to a read error. The chain uses TRBV15 and TRBJ2-3, with 10 bases aligning to TRBD2. In germline, CDR1 is LNHNV, CDR2 YYDKDF (reference sequence). CDR3 size: 16 residues. The CDR3, as DNA: TGTGCCACCAGCACTTGGACTAGCGGAGACACAGATACACAGTATTTT. Translated: CATSTWTSGDTDTQYF.